This T cell receptor beta chain was obtained from a study of blood T cell repertoires in COVID-19. On the study more broadly: Researchers got acute and convalescent COVID-19 samples from the United States, Italy and Spain. T cells, B-cell-depleted T cells, or PBMCs supplied cDNA or gDNA.

In the authors' methods: How many nucleated cells were present was estimated from reference gene primer amplification. TCRdb keeps only in-frame clones here, not all; method: immunoSEQ multiplex PCR. That table supplies the V and J calls and clone size; D and trimming were determined from the DNA. The sample lists around 270,000 clones, around 89% occurring once. The origin of this receptor is a man aged 40-49 years with acute or convalescent COVID-19. Sample: peripheral blood.

The DNA for the CDR3 is TGCGCCAGCAGCGGTGAGGAGGAGTCGTACTTC. It translates to CASSGEEESYF. The V gene is TRBV5-1, the J gene TRBJ2-7; D might be TRBD2 (5 bases). V was clipped by 4 bases and J by 12 bases, with 14 bases between them. The CDR3 totals 11 residues. CDR1 is SGHRS and CDR2 is YFSETQ in the germline V gene.